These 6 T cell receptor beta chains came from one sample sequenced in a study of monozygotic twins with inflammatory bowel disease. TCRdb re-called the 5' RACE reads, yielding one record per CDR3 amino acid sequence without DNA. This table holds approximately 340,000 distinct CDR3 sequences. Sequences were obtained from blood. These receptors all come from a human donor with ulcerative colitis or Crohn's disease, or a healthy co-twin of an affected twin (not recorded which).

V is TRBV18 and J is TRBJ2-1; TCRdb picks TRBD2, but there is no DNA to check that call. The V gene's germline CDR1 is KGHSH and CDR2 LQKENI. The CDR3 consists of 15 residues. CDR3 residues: CASSLGLASEGEQFF. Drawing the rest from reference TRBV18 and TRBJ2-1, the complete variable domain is NAGVMQNPRHLVRRRGQEARLRCSPMKGHSHVYWYRQLPEEGLKFMVYLQKENIIDESGMPKERFSAEFPKEGPSILRIQQVVRGDSAAYFCASSLGLASEGEQFFGPGTRLTVL.

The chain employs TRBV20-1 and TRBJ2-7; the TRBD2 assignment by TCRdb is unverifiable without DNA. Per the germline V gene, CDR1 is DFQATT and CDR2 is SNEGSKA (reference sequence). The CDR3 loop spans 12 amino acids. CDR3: CSPRAGSYEQYF.

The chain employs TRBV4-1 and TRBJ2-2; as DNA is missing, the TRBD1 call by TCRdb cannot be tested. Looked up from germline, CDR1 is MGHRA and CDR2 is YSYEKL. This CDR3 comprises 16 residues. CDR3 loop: CASSQGRGRYTGELFF.

Here the CDR3 reads CASRIHPDRGHTEASF. V and J are TRBV7-2 and TRBJ1-1; no DNA is available, so the TRBD1 call from TCRdb remains unchecked. The CDR3 spans 16 residues. Germline CDR1 SGHTA, CDR2 FQGNSA.

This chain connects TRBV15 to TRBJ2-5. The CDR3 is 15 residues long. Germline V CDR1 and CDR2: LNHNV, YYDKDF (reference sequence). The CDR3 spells CANSRDQNSAETQYF.

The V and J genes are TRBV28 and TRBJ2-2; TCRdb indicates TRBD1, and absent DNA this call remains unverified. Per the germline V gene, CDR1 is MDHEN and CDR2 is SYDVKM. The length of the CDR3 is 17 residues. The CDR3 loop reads CASSLPGWNDGTGELFF.